Sequencing of this TCR beta chain was carried out in a study of blood T cell repertoires in COVID-19. Overall study context: Acute and convalescent COVID-19 specimens originated in the United States, Italy and Spain. The analysed material was cDNA or gDNA that came from T cells, B-cell-depleted T cells, or PBMCs.

The germline gives CDR1 MDHEN, CDR2 SYDVKM. The V end was cut by 6 bases, the J end by 6 bases, with 7 bases between. The CDR3 totals 11 residues. Patients from Seattle were sampled longitudinally, starting during active infection. Data came from immunoSEQ multiplex PCR; TCRdb stores just in-frame clones and leaves some out. The data contain roughly 330,000 clones, about nine tenths of them seen just once; the ten biggest clones take up 7.5% to 10%. The sequencing input was peripheral blood. The chain carries TRBV28 and TRBJ2-3; the D is unclear. The clonotype originates from a man aged 30-40 years with COVID-19, enrolled during active disease. The CDR3 here is CASRTEDTQYF. CDR3 coding DNA: TGTGCCAGCAGGACGGAGGATACGCAGTATTTT.